This T cell receptor (beta chain) is from a study of blood T cell repertoires in COVID-19. Overall study context: Acute and convalescent COVID-19 specimens originated in the United States, Italy and Spain.

Germline V lookup: CDR1 MNHEY, CDR2 SVGAGI. V lost 2 bases, J lost 6 bases, and 3 bases stayed unmatched. The CDR3 length is 13 residues. Authors' data handling: Reference gene primer amplification in the assay estimated nucleated cell counts. The protocol was immunoSEQ multiplex PCR, while the TCRdb copy is restricted to in-frame clones and leaves out a portion. The V and J calls and the clone size are those of that table, but D and trimming were determined from the DNA. This table has under 100,000 clones, 82% appearing once. The V and J genes are TRBV6-5 and TRBJ1-1, with TRBD1 matching over 7 bases. The sequencing input was peripheral blood. This clonotype was sampled from a man between 60 and 75 years old with acute or convalescent COVID-19. Here the CDR3 DNA reads TGTGCCAGCAGTTACCGTCAGGGGGCTGAAGCTTTCTTT. It specifies CASSYRQGAEAFF.